These 31 T cell receptor beta chains originate from one sample sequenced in a study of type 1 and type 2 diabetes patients (dated by TCRdb to the mid-2010s). The instrument was an Illumina MiSeq. For TCRbeta CDR3 amplification, the template was genomic DNA taken from the sorted T cell subsets. The TCRbeta CDR3 region was amplified by multiplex PCR using 30 forward and 13 reverse primers. The raw public reads went through TCRdb reprocessing: fastp at Q25, MiXCR clone calling, in-frame beta chains kept. Entries are consolidated by CDR3 protein sequence, retaining the most common genes and DNA. This sample gives a few hundred thousand distinct CDR3 sequences in total; roughly 44% of them show up just once. The ten largest clones take up roughly an eighth of the sample. Material for sequencing was peripheral blood mononuclear cells (PBMCs). These receptors all come from a young man with type 2 diabetes.

About this clonotype itself: Compared with germline, one end of the junction differs, possibly owing to a read error. The gene calls are TRBV12-3 or TRBV12-4 and TRBJ2-6; the D gene is possibly TRBD2 (5 bases). This CDR3 has 15 amino acids. In DNA, the CDR3 is TGTGCTAGCAGTCCCATGGAGGAGCGGGCCAACGTCCTGACTTTC. Translated: CASSPMEERANVLTF.

This rearrangement joins TRBV6-2 or TRBV6-3 to TRBJ1-1, with TRBD1 as a possible D gene (5 bases). Germline CDR1 is MNHEY and CDR2 is SVGEGT. V shed 1 base and J shed 6 bases, with 9 bases lying between them. The CDR3 has 13 residues. The CDR3, as DNA: TGTGCCAGCAGTTACTTGGGGGGGGCTGAAGCTTTCTTT. It specifies CASSYLGGAEAFF.

The chain employs TRBV7-6 and TRBJ2-7; D not resolved. The ends were cut back, 3 bases at V and 3 bases at J, with 9 bases in the middle. This CDR3 spans 13 amino acids. Germline CDR1 reads SGHVS; CDR2 reads FNYEAQ. The CDR3 sequence: CASSFSELYEQYF. The CDR3 DNA is TGTGCCAGCAGCTTCAGCGAGCTCTACGAGCAGTACTTC.

The chain employs TRBV4-1 and TRBJ2-1; D unclear. CDR3 length: 13 residues. The V gene's germline CDR1 is MGHRA and CDR2 YSYEKL. V was clipped by 2 bases and J by 1 base, with 3 bases between them. CDR3 protein: CASSQRSYNEQFF. The CDR3, as DNA: TGCGCCAGCAGCCAACGGTCCTACAATGAGCAGTTCTTC.

This rearrangement joins TRBV28 to TRBJ1-1; perhaps TRBD1 as D (6 bases). The CDR3 is 14 amino acids. V lost 7 bases and J 5 bases, leaving 17 bases between the germline ends. Germline loops: CDR1 MDHEN, CDR2 SYDVKM. The DNA of the CDR3 is TGTGCCAGCACCCCTTGGGGGCGAGCAACTGAAGCTTTCTTT. Translated: CASTPWGRATEAFF.

The CDR3 loop is CASSLGWTGDTEAFF. In nucleotides, the CDR3 is TGTGCCAGCAGCTTAGGGTGGACAGGGGACACTGAAGCTTTCTTT. The J gene is TRBJ1-1, the V gene TRBV7-6; the match to TRBD1 covers 9 bases. This CDR3 spans 15 amino acids. The germline gives CDR1 SGHVS, CDR2 FNYEAQ. J lost 3 bases, V lost 1 base, and 3 bases had no gene match.

In this sample, this clonotype turned up a few times. The J gene is TRBJ2-3, the V gene TRBV30; 12 nucleotides line up with TRBD2. The V gene end was trimmed by 5 bases and the J gene end by 6 bases; junction bases not matched to a gene: 3. Looked up from germline, CDR1 is GTSNPN and CDR2 is SVGIG (reference sequence). The CDR3 totals 13 residues. The CDR3 spells CAWGLAGPDTQYF. The CDR3, as DNA: TGTGCCTGGGGACTAGCGGGACCGGATACGCAGTATTTT. Full variable domain (remainder filled in from reference TRBV30 and TRBJ2-3): SQTIHQWPATLVQPVGSPLSLECTVEGTSNPNLYWYRQAAGRGLQLLFYSVGIGQISSEVPQNLSASRPQDRQFILSSKKLLLSDSGFYLCAWGLAGPDTQYFGPGTRLTVL.

This chain connects TRBV19 to TRBJ2-7; D is unclear. The CDR3 runs to 14 residues. Trimming shortened V by 3 bases and J by 5 bases, and 14 bases separated the two germline ends. The germline V gene has CDR1 LNHDA and CDR2 SQIVND (reference sequence). For the CDR3, the DNA is TGTGCCAGTAGTATTTGGGCAGGTTCTAACGAGCAGTACTTC. It encodes CASSIWAGSNEQYF.

This clonotype came up many times. CDR3 sequence: CASSFTGVGGETQYF. In DNA form, the CDR3 reads TGTGCCAGCAGCTTCACAGGGGTCGGGGGAGAGACCCAGTACTTC. The rearrangement uses TRBV7-8 and TRBJ2-5; tentatively, D is TRBD1 (7 bases). V lost 3 bases and J 4 bases, leaving 15 bases between the germline ends. There are 15 residues in the CDR3. Germline CDR1 and CDR2: SGHVS and FQNEAQ.

This sequence joins TRBV6-5 and TRBJ2-2; 7 bases fit TRBD1. The CDR3 is made up of 15 amino acids. With V trimmed by 5 bases and J by 3 bases, 6 bases remained unmatched. The germline V gene has CDR1 MNHEY and CDR2 SVGAGI. CDR3 DNA: TGTGCCAGCAGTCCGGACAGGCGGGACACCGGGGAGCTGTTTTTT. Its protein product is CASSPDRRDTGELFF.

CDR3 in amino acids: CATGQGVYGYTF. As DNA, the CDR3 is TGTGCCACCGGACAGGGGGTCTATGGCTACACCTTC. The chain joins TRBV6-1 to TRBJ1-2, with TRBD1 matching over 10 bases. The ends lost 10 bases at V and 4 bases at J; junction bases unmatched: 3. The CDR3 length is 12 residues. Germline-derived CDR1 and CDR2 are MNHNS and SASEGT.

The chain uses TRBV13 and TRBJ2-6, with D unclear. The CDR3 is 16 residues long. V lost 5 bases, J lost 2 bases, and 13 bases lay in between. Germline CDR1 and CDR2: PRHDT and FYEKMQ (reference sequence). As DNA, the CDR3 is TGTGCCAGCAGCCCCCAGCCCAGGACTGGGGCCAACGTCCTGACTTTC. It codes for CASSPQPRTGANVLTF. The complete variable domain, with remaining parts taken from reference TRBV13 and TRBJ2-6, reads AAGVIQSPRHLIKEKRETATLKCYPIPRHDTVYWYQQGPGQDPQFLISFYEKMQSDKGSIPDRFSAQQFSDYHSELNMSSLELGDSALYFCASSPQPRTGANVLTFGAGSRLTVL.

This clonotype was recorded at least ten times. The rearrangement uses TRBV14 and TRBJ1-1; no clear D. The CDR3 consists of 13 residues. The V gene's germline CDR1 is SGHDN and CDR2 FVKESK. V was shortened by 2 bases and J by 0 bases, with 4 bases between the two germline ends. CDR3 bases: TGTGCCAGCAGCCAACTAGTGAACACTGAAGCTTTCTTT. It specifies CASSQLVNTEAFF. Together with reference TRBV14 and TRBJ1-1, the CDR3 gives the full variable domain: EAGVTQFPSHSVIEKGQTVTLRCDPISGHDNLYWYRRVMGKEIKFLLHFVKESKQDESGMPNNRFLAERTGGTYSTLKVQPAELEDSGVYFCASSQLVNTEAFFGQGTRLTVV.

This clonotype was observed a handful of times. The chain recombines TRBV5-1 with TRBJ1-1; unclear D gene. V lost 4 bases and J lost 1, with 14 bases in between. The CDR3 has 15 amino acids. In germline, CDR1 is SGHRS, CDR2 YFSETQ. The DNA for the CDR3 is TGCGCCAGCAGCCTAGGGCTTTGGGAGAACACTGAAGCTTTCTTT. It specifies CASSLGLWENTEAFF.

The V gene is TRBV25-1, the J gene TRBJ1-6; 9 bases map to TRBD1. Looked up from germline, CDR1 is MGHDK and CDR2 is SYGVNS. The CDR3 loop spans 14 amino acids. After removal of 4 bases from V and 9 bases from J, the junction contained 4 bases not matched to a gene. CDR3 in DNA: TGTGCCAGCAGTGGGACAGGGGCGTTTTCACCCCTCCACTTT. Translating gives CASSGTGAFSPLHF.

V gene TRBV6-5 combines with J gene TRBJ2-7; maybe TRBD2 (6 bases). The V end was cut by 0 bases, the J end by 9 bases, with 18 bases between. Germline CDR1 is MNHEY and CDR2 is SVGAGI. The CDR3 loop spans 15 amino acids. The CDR3 sequence: CASSYSRGGGLRQYF. The CDR3 bases are TGTGCCAGCAGTTACTCGCGGGGTGGAGGTCTGCGGCAGTACTTC.

The V call is TRBV19, the J call TRBJ1-1; D ambiguous. CDR3 size: 14 residues. Germline V CDR1 and CDR2: LNHDA, SQIVND (reference sequence). Trimming stripped 10 bases from V and 3 bases from J, with 18 bases between. The CDR3 DNA follows: TGTGCCACCACCCCGGTGGCGTTTTACACTGAAGCTTTCTTT. Its translation is CATTPVAFYTEAFF.

The rearrangement uses TRBV27 and TRBJ1-6, with D hard to call. The germline gives CDR1 MNHEY, CDR2 SMNVEV (reference sequence). Trimming stripped 3 bases from V and 7 bases from J, with 7 bases between. CDR3 size: 13 residues. The CDR3 loop reads CASSFTANSPLHF. The CDR3, as DNA: TGTGCCAGCAGTTTCACGGCGAATTCACCCCTCCACTTT.

In its sample, this clonotype was seen a few times. The chain has TRBV5-1 and TRBJ1-1, with TRBD1 matching over 8 bases. This CDR3 region has 15 residues. Germline loops: CDR1 SGHRS, CDR2 YFSETQ. After removal of 0 bases from V and 4 bases from J, the junction contained 5 bases not matched to a gene. CDR3 sequence reads: CASSLATGVGTEAFF. CDR3 bases: TGCGCCAGCAGCTTGGCGACAGGGGTGGGCACTGAAGCTTTCTTT. Full variable domain (missing parts from reference TRBV5-1 and TRBJ1-1): KAGVTQTPRYLIKTRGQQVTLSCSPISGHRSVSWYQQTPGQGLQFLFEYFSETQRNKGNFPGRFSGRQFSNSRSEMNVSTLELGDSALYLCASSLATGVGTEAFFGQGTRLTVV.

V is TRBV28 and J is TRBJ2-7, with TRBD1 matching over 12 bases. With 6 bases clipped from V and 6 bases from J, the junction kept 6 bases outside the gene matches. The germline V gene encodes CDR1 MDHEN and CDR2 SYDVKM. This CDR3 has 14 amino acids. The CDR3 nucleotides read TGTGCCAGCAGCACCGGGACAGGGGGCTCCGAGCAGTACTTC. Translated: CASSTGTGGSEQYF.

The chain employs TRBV19 and TRBJ2-3, with 11 bases that match TRBD2. V shed 6 bases, J shed 6 bases, and the junction held 5 bases outside the gene matches. Per the germline V gene, CDR1 is LNHDA and CDR2 is SQIVND (reference sequence). CDR3 length: 14 residues. DNA of the CDR3: TGTGCCAGTAGGGTGGCTAGCGGGGGGGATACGCAGTATTTT. Amino acid sequence: CASRVASGGDTQYF.

The chain links TRBV29-1 to TRBJ2-5; D remains unclear. V lost 4 bases and J 4 bases, leaving 10 bases between the germline ends. The CDR3 loop spans 12 amino acids. Germline V gene sequence: CDR1 SQVTM, CDR2 ANQGSEA. CDR3 residues: CSVAGRRETQYF. In DNA form, the CDR3 reads TGCAGCGTTGCAGGCAGGCGAGAGACCCAGTACTTC.

Of note for this clonotype: Here the CDR3 omits its conserved ending phenylalanine or tryptophan, so a read error is the likely source. It is unclear where the CDR3 begins or ends on the DNA, so no DNA is shown, and the CDR3 is as TCRdb lists it. The rearrangement joins TRBV7-2 to TRBJ2-7. The CDR3 is 8 residues long, ends included. CDR1 is SGHTA, CDR2 FQGNSA, per germline. CDR3 sequence: CASSLAVT.

The chain links TRBV11-1 to TRBJ2-7; TRBD2 matches at 7 bases. V was pared by 3 bases and J by 7 bases, with 6 bases of the junction left unmatched. CDR1 is SGHAT, CDR2 FQDESV, per germline (reference sequence). This CDR3 is 13 amino acids long. DNA of the CDR3: TGTGCCAGCAGCTTTGGCCAAGCGGGAGAGCAGTACTTC. This encodes CASSFGQAGEQYF.

The V gene is TRBV6-1, the J gene TRBJ1-1; D unclear. Germline lookup yields CDR1 MNHNS and CDR2 SASEGT. The V gene lost 6 bases and the J gene lost 11 bases, with 13 bases spanning the gap. This CDR3 comprises 11 residues. DNA of the CDR3: TGTGCCAGCAGCCATGGCTGGAGGGCTTTCTTT. The encoded protein is CASSHGWRAFF.

The chain couples TRBV10-1 to TRBJ1-6; a weak D match, TRBD1 (6 bases). Deletions cut 6 bases from V and 9 bases from J, with 18 bases between. The CDR3 spans 15 residues. Germline CDR1 reads WNHNN; CDR2 reads SYGVQD (reference sequence). CDR3 sequence: CASSQETGWSSPLHF. DNA of the CDR3: TGCGCCAGCAGCCAAGAAACAGGGTGGAGTTCACCCCTCCACTTT.

This clonotype was seen many times. V is TRBV19 and J is TRBJ2-7, with 10 nucleotides matching TRBD1. V lost 3 bases and J lost 6; bases outside the gene matches: 2. This CDR3 has 13 residues. Germline V gene sequence: CDR1 LNHDA, CDR2 SQIVND (reference sequence). The CDR3 here is CASSIGTGVEQYF. For the CDR3, the DNA is TGTGCCAGTAGTATTGGGACAGGGGTCGAGCAGTACTTC. The variable domain in full, with the rest retrieved from reference TRBV19 and TRBJ2-7, is DGGITQSPKYLFRKEGQNVTLSCEQNLNHDAMYWYRQDPGQGLRLIYYSQIVNDFQKGDIAEGYSVSREKKESFPLTVTSAQKNPTAFYLCASSIGTGVEQYFGPGTRLTVT.

The V and J genes are TRBV5-5 and TRBJ2-2; 9 nucleotides line up with TRBD1. This CDR3 spans 12 amino acids. From germline, CDR1 is SGHKS and CDR2 YYEKEE (reference sequence). Trimming removed 7 bases from V and 6 bases from J; junction bases left unmatched: 1. The CDR3 DNA is TGTGCCAGCGACAGGGGGTCCGGGGAGCTGTTTTTT. Amino acid sequence: CASDRGSGELFF.

The rearrangement joins TRBV10-1 to TRBJ2-7; D possibly matches TRBD1 or TRBD2 (5 bases each). V was cut by 0 bases and J by 7 bases, with 10 bases left in between. This CDR3 has 13 residues. CDR1 is WNHNN, CDR2 SYGVQD, per germline (reference sequence). The CDR3 region is CASSESGTREQYF. The CDR3 region has the DNA TGCGCCAGCAGTGAGTCAGGGACCCGGGAGCAGTACTTC.

In this sample, this clonotype turned up once. This CDR3 reads CASSLKGVLMNTEAFF. The DNA for the CDR3 is TGTGCCAGCAGCTTAAAAGGGGTACTGATGAACACTGAAGCTTTCTTT. The chain couples TRBV7-6 to TRBJ1-1; D might be TRBD1 (5 bases). V was trimmed by 2 bases and J by 0 bases, leaving 13 bases between them. Germline lookup yields CDR1 SGHVS and CDR2 FNYEAQ. The CDR3 is 16 amino acids.

This clonotype has just a few counts. The rearrangement joins TRBV29-1 to TRBJ2-7, with D perhaps given as TRBD1 or TRBD2 (6 bases each). Trimming stripped 1 base from V and 3 bases from J, with 13 bases between. The V gene's germline CDR1 is SQVTM and CDR2 ANQGSEA. This CDR3 is 14 amino acids long. CDR3 residues: CSVEVRGGNYEQYF. Written as DNA, the CDR3 is TGCAGCGTTGAAGTCCGAGGGGGGAACTACGAGCAGTACTTC.